The 30 T cell receptor beta chains below all came from one sample that was sequenced in a study of control samples from healthy donors and cancer patients. The assay was immunoSEQ multiplex PCR, and TCRdb's table has in-frame clones only and misses some. The sample lists 70,000 to 80,000 clones, 75% to 90% occurring once. Sample: blood. These receptors all stem from a man aged 50 to 59 in good health.

V is TRBV9 and J is TRBJ2-3; 11 bases are a match to TRBD2. V trimming: 2 bases; J trimming: 1 base; junction bases outside the gene matches: 0. The CDR3 runs 15 residues. In germline, CDR1 is SGDLS, CDR2 YYNGEE. The CDR3 coding sequence is TGTGCCAGCAGCGTGGGACTAGCGGGCACAGATACGCAGTATTTT. It codes for CASSVGLAGTDTQYF.

The chain uses TRBV3-1 (or the pseudogene TRBV3-2) and TRBJ2-7, with TRBD2 as a possible D gene (5 bases). Germline CDR1 reads LGHDT; CDR2 reads YNNKEL (reference sequence). V was pared by 0 bases and J by 7 bases, with 13 bases between. This CDR3 has 14 amino acids. The CDR3 DNA reads as TGTGCCAGCAGCCAAGAGTCTCGGACGGGGGAGCAGTACTTC. Amino acids: CASSQESRTGEQYF.

This chain connects TRBV6-2 or TRBV6-3 to TRBJ2-1; 13 nucleotides align to TRBD2. V shed 2 bases, J shed 7 bases, and the junction held 5 bases outside the gene matches. This CDR3 spans 16 amino acids. Germline V gives CDR1 MNHEY, CDR2 SVGEGT. The CDR3 here is CASSYGGLAGKNEQFF. The CDR3 nucleotides are TGTGCCAGCAGTTACGGGGGACTAGCGGGAAAGAATGAGCAGTTCTTC.

This clone was found once. The chain links TRBV11-3 to TRBJ2-2, with 8 bases lining up with TRBD1. The CDR3 consists of 16 residues. Trimming cost V 4 bases and J 4 bases; bases outside gene matches: 8. The germline gives CDR1 SGHNT, CDR2 YENEEA. The CDR3 nucleotides are TGTGCCAGCAGCTCTGCGGACAGGGCGGTCACCGGGGAGCTGTTTTTT. This gives the protein CASSSADRAVTGELFF. The whole variable domain, filled in from reference TRBV11-3 and TRBJ2-2, reads EAGVVQSPRYKIIEKKQPVAFWCNPISGHNTLYWYLQNLGQGPELLIRYENEEAVDDSQLPKDRFSAERLKGVDSTLKIQPAELGDSAVYLCASSSADRAVTGELFFGEGSRLTVL.

In the case of this clone: Other nucleotide sequences from this sample produce the same CDR3. The V gene is TRBV10-3, the J gene TRBJ1-4; D is perhaps TRBD1 (5 bases). The germline V gene encodes CDR1 ENHRY and CDR2 SYGVKD. V shed 3 bases and J shed 8 bases, with 7 bases lying between them. There are 12 residues in the CDR3. The CDR3 bases are TGTGCCATCAGTGACAGGGACGAAAAACTGTTTTTT. Translated, it gives CAISDRDEKLFF.

V gene TRBV30 combines with J gene TRBJ1-2, with D possibly being TRBD1 (5 bases). This CDR3 region has 16 residues. V lost 0 bases, J lost 0 bases, and 14 bases lay in between. In germline, CDR1 is GTSNPN, CDR2 SVGIG (reference sequence). CDR3 sequence: CAWSVPGRIPNYGYTF. CDR3 nucleotides: TGTGCCTGGAGTGTACCAGGGCGCATTCCTAACTATGGCTACACCTTC.

CDR3 DNA sequence: TGTGCCAGCAGTTTGCCGGAGTACTCCAAAAACATTCAGTACTTC. It codes for CASSLPEYSKNIQYF. This sequence joins TRBV28 and TRBJ2-4; D gene uncertain. Trimming stripped 3 bases from V and 2 bases from J, with 11 bases between. CDR3 size: 15 residues. CDR1 and CDR2 from the germline V gene are MDHEN and SYDVKM.

The chain couples TRBV30 to TRBJ1-5; TRBD1 agrees at 8 bases. The CDR3 length is 16 residues. Looked up from germline, CDR1 is GTSNPN and CDR2 is SVGIG (reference sequence). Germline trimming cut 1 base from V and 4 bases from J; bases unmatched to any gene: 9. The CDR3 DNA follows: TGTGCCTGGAGTGCTAGTCCGGGACAGGAAAATCAGCCCCAGCATTTT. It codes for CAWSASPGQENQPQHF.

The chain couples TRBV4-1 to TRBJ1-3; D is unclear. This CDR3 spans 16 amino acids. The V gene lost 5 bases and the J gene lost 0 bases, with 14 bases spanning the gap. Germline-derived CDR1 and CDR2 are MGHRA and YSYEKL. CDR3 sequence (DNA): TGCGCCAGCAGCTTTTATGTCGCTGGCTCTGGAAACACCATATATTTT. Translation: CASSFYVAGSGNTIYF.

This sequence joins TRBV28 and TRBJ1-1; D gene ambiguous. V was cut by 3 bases and J by 5 bases, with 13 bases left in between. CDR3 size: 14 residues. The germline gives CDR1 MDHEN, CDR2 SYDVKM. CDR3 region: CASSFGLGRTEAFF. CDR3 nucleotides: TGTGCCAGCAGTTTCGGACTGGGTAGGACTGAAGCTTTCTTT.

The chain recombines TRBV3-1 (or the pseudogene TRBV3-2) with TRBJ2-3; D gene uncertain. Germline loops: CDR1 LGHDT, CDR2 YNNKEL (reference sequence). V was cut by 4 bases and J by 2 bases, with 13 bases left in between. The CDR3 loop spans 15 amino acids. The CDR3 DNA reads TGTGCCAGCAGCCGTGACTGGGGATTCACAGATACGCAGTATTTT. This sequence encodes CASSRDWGFTDTQYF.

This sequence joins TRBV11-2 and TRBJ2-4; possibly TRBD1 for D (6 bases). Trimming stripped 2 bases from V and 8 bases from J, with 16 bases between. This CDR3 comprises 15 residues. Germline CDR1 reads SGHAT; CDR2 reads FQNNGV. The CDR3 bases are TGTGCCAGCAGCTTACAAAGTCAGGGGAACCACATTCAGTACTTC. Translating gives CASSLQSQGNHIQYF.

The chain couples TRBV28 to TRBJ2-3; no clear D gene. With 4 bases removed from V and 10 bases from J, the gap between germline ends came to 12 bases. Germline loops: CDR1 MDHEN, CDR2 SYDVKM. The CDR3 spans 12 residues. The DNA of the CDR3 is TGTGCCAGCAGTTCCAACATCTTGGCGCAGTATTTT. It specifies CASSSNILAQYF.

This chain joins TRBV19 and TRBJ2-5; 7 bases agree with TRBD1. The CDR3 consists of 15 residues. Trimming took 0 bases from V and 5 from J; bases not matched to a gene: 6. Germline V gives CDR1 LNHDA, CDR2 SQIVND (reference sequence). The CDR3 loop is CASSIDRGRKETQYF. The CDR3 DNA reads TGTGCCAGTAGTATAGATAGGGGGCGAAAGGAGACCCAGTACTTC. Complete variable domain (other parts from reference TRBV19 and TRBJ2-5): DGGITQSPKYLFRKEGQNVTLSCEQNLNHDAMYWYRQDPGQGLRLIYYSQIVNDFQKGDIAEGYSVSREKKESFPLTVTSAQKNPTAFYLCASSIDRGRKETQYFGPGTRLLVL.

The chain joins TRBV6-2 or TRBV6-3 to TRBJ2-7, with D hard to call. This CDR3 has 13 amino acids. Trimming pared 4 bases from V and 4 bases from J, leaving 11 bases between. Germline V CDR1 and CDR2: MNHEY, SVGEGT. CDR3 sequence: CASSSALTYEQYF. CDR3 coding DNA: TGTGCCAGCAGTTCGGCCCTAACATACGAGCAGTACTTC.

The rearrangement joins TRBV6-1 to TRBJ2-3; TRBD1 matches at 7 bases. The J segment lost 4 bases and the V segment lost 4 bases, leaving 11 bases of the junction unmatched. The CDR3 is 16 residues long. Germline assignment: CDR1 MNHNS and CDR2 SASEGT. The CDR3 sequence: CASSARIHRGADTQYF. In nucleotides, the CDR3 is TGTGCCAGCAGTGCCCGAATCCACAGGGGTGCAGATACGCAGTATTTT.

J is TRBJ2-3 and V is TRBV5-4; no firm D call. There are 16 residues in the CDR3. Germline V gene data show CDR1 as SGHNT and CDR2 as YYREEE (reference sequence). V dropped 3 bases and J dropped 1 base, with 15 bases sitting between them. The CDR3 spells CASSSPPWQRTDTQYF. DNA for the CDR3: TGTGCCAGCAGCTCCCCCCCGTGGCAGCGCACAGATACGCAGTATTTT.

The rearrangement uses TRBV12-3 or TRBV12-4 and TRBJ2-7; the D is unclear. V was clipped by 1 base and J by 1 base, with 5 bases between them. The CDR3 sequence is 13 residues long. The CDR3 region has the DNA TGTGCCAGCAGTTTAGGGGGATCCTACGAGCAGTACTTC. It is translated as CASSLGGSYEQYF.

The genes are TRBV7-2 and TRBJ2-7, with TRBD1 as a possible D gene (6 bases). Trimming removed 6 bases at V and 3 bases at J, with 12 bases between. This CDR3 contains 13 residues. Germline V gene sequence: CDR1 SGHTA, CDR2 FQGNSA. CDR3: CASSPQGLYEQYF. The CDR3 DNA sequence: TGTGCCAGCAGTCCCCAGGGGCTCTACGAGCAGTACTTC.

CDR3 region: CASSLVGTAGYTF. CDR3 nucleotide sequence: TGTGCCAGCAGCTTAGTGGGGACGGCTGGCTACACCTTC. The chain recombines TRBV7-9 with TRBJ1-2, with D tentatively TRBD1 (5 bases). Germline V CDR1 and CDR2: SEHNR, FQNEAQ (reference sequence). The CDR3 loop spans 13 amino acids. V lost 1 base, J lost 7 bases, and 10 bases lay in between.

The chain joins TRBV28 to TRBJ1-2, with D perhaps TRBD1 (5 bases). The V end was cut by 2 bases, the J end by 4 bases, with 11 bases between. CDR3 length: 14 amino acids. The germline CDR1 and CDR2 sequences are MDHEN and SYDVKM. CDR3 protein: CASSLGGGSYGYTF. For the CDR3, the DNA is TGTGCCAGCAGTTTAGGGGGAGGGAGCTATGGCTACACCTTC.

This clone was seen a single time. V usage is TRBV2 and J usage is TRBJ2-3; D uncertain. V was pared by 8 bases and J by 8 bases, with 14 bases between. Germline CDR1 and CDR2: SNHLY and FYNNEI. The CDR3 has 12 residues. The CDR3: CASEPPLGTQYF. The DNA for the CDR3 is TGTGCCAGCGAACCGCCCCTAGGTACGCAGTATTTT.

The rearrangement uses TRBV4-3 and TRBJ2-1; D not certain. This CDR3 is built from 16 residues. V was cut by 0 bases and J by 8 bases, with 17 bases left in between. Germline lookup yields CDR1 LGHNA and CDR2 YSLEER. The DNA for the CDR3 is TGCGCCAGCAGCCAAGATGTGGTAGCTGGTTTCGATGAGCAGTTCTTC. Translation gives CASSQDVVAGFDEQFF.

The chain is built from TRBV10-3 and TRBJ1-5, with 9 bases that match TRBD1. Germline lookup yields CDR1 ENHRY and CDR2 SYGVKD. V shed 3 bases, J shed 4 bases, and the junction held 7 bases outside the gene matches. The CDR3 runs to 16 residues. The CDR3 nucleotides are TGTGCCATCAGTGACGGGACAGGGATTGGGAATCAGCCCCAGCATTTT. Translation gives CAISDGTGIGNQPQHF.

The genes are TRBV7-9 and TRBJ1-2; weak D call: TRBD1 (5 bases). The V gene lost 1 base and the J gene lost 4 bases, with 10 bases spanning the gap. Germline V CDR1 and CDR2: SEHNR, FQNEAQ (reference sequence). The CDR3 runs 14 residues. The CDR3: CASSLDRLSYGYTF. In DNA form, the CDR3 reads TGTGCCAGCAGCTTAGACAGGCTAAGCTATGGCTACACCTTC.

This chain connects TRBV7-2 to TRBJ1-4, with unresolved D. Germline V gene sequence: CDR1 SGHTA, CDR2 FQGNSA. The CDR3 is 14 residues long. Trimming shortened V by 1 base and J by 13 bases, and 16 bases separated the two germline ends. CDR3 DNA sequence: TGTGCCAGCAGCTTAGATTCGATCAATGGAGGACTGTTTTTT. This sequence encodes CASSLDSINGGLFF.

V is TRBV3-1 (or the pseudogene TRBV3-2) and J is TRBJ1-6, with TRBD1 as a possible D gene (5 bases). The CDR3 spans 15 residues. Germline loops: CDR1 LGHDT, CDR2 YNNKEL (reference sequence). Trimming shortened V by 3 bases and J by 6 bases, and 12 bases separated the two germline ends. Here the CDR3 reads CASSQPGRSNSPLHF. Here the CDR3 DNA reads TGTGCCAGCAGCCAGCCGGGACGGTCTAATTCACCCCTCCACTTT.

The chain recombines TRBV7-8 with TRBJ2-1; no firm D call. Germline V gene sequence: CDR1 SGHVS, CDR2 FQNEAQ. The CDR3 is made up of 12 amino acids. V was trimmed by 4 bases and J by 7 bases, leaving 8 bases between them. DNA for the CDR3: TGTGCCAGCAGCTCGAGTCATAATGAGCAGTTCTTC. Protein: CASSSSHNEQFF.

This chain uses TRBV25-1 with TRBJ2-1, with TRBD2 matching 10 bases. The V gene's germline CDR1 is MGHDK and CDR2 SYGVNS. V was pared by 7 bases and J by 8 bases, with 11 bases of the junction left unmatched. The CDR3 sequence is 15 residues long. CDR3 in amino acids: CASTTGASGRYEQFF. The CDR3 DNA sequence: TGTGCCAGCACCACTGGAGCTAGCGGGAGATATGAGCAGTTCTTC.

This chain uses TRBV28 with TRBJ2-7; 9 bases fit TRBD2. CDR1 MDHEN and CDR2 SYDVKM come from the germline V gene. CDR3 length equals 14 residues. V shed 10 bases and J 2 bases; nucleotides not matched to a gene: 9. The CDR3 bases are TGTGCCACTGTCGGCGCGGGGGGGGCCTACGAGCAGTACTTC. Translation: CATVGAGGAYEQYF.